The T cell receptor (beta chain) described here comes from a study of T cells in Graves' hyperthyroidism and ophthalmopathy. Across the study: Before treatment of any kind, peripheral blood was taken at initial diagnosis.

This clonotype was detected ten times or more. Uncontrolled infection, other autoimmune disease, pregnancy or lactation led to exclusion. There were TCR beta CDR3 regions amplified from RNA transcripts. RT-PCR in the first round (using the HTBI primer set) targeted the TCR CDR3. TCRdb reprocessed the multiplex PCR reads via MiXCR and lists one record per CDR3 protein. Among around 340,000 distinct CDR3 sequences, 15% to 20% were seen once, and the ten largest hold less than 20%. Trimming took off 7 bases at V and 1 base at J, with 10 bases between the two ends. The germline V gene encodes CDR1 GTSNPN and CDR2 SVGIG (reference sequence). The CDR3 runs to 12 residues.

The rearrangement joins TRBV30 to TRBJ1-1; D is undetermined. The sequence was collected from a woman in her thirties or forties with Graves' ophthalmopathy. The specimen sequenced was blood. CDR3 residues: CAFDWGNTEAFF. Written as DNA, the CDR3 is TGTGCCTTTGACTGGGGGAACACTGAAGCTTTCTTT.